This T cell receptor beta chain came from a study of cytotoxic CD8 clonotypes in ibrutinib-treated CLL. Study background: Mean values per sample were some 250,000 productive templates and 94,082 productive rearrangements.

Trimming took 4 bases from V and 2 from J; bases not matched to a gene: 7. CDR3 length equals 15 residues. Germline V CDR1 and CDR2: MGHRA, YSYEKL. Points from the study as a whole: Upon ibrutinib response clonality rose, and upon progression it fell back toward baseline.

Target depth was 1 in 200,000 to 1 in 1 million T cells, about 10x per clonotype. Produced via immunoSEQ multiplex PCR; TCRdb's table is partial and in-frame only. This sample has roughly 51,000 clones, with more than 45% found just once. A note on this clone: Antigen unknown.

This TCR was recovered from a human donor with chronic lymphocytic leukemia. Sequencing used PBMCs, obtained after 12 months of ibrutinib treatment. The J gene is TRBJ2-7, the V gene TRBV4-1, with 8 bases fitting TRBD1. This chain's CDR3 is CASSPRGQETYEQYF. The CDR3 coding sequence is TGCGCCAGCAGCCCGAGGGGACAGGAGACCTACGAGCAGTACTTC.